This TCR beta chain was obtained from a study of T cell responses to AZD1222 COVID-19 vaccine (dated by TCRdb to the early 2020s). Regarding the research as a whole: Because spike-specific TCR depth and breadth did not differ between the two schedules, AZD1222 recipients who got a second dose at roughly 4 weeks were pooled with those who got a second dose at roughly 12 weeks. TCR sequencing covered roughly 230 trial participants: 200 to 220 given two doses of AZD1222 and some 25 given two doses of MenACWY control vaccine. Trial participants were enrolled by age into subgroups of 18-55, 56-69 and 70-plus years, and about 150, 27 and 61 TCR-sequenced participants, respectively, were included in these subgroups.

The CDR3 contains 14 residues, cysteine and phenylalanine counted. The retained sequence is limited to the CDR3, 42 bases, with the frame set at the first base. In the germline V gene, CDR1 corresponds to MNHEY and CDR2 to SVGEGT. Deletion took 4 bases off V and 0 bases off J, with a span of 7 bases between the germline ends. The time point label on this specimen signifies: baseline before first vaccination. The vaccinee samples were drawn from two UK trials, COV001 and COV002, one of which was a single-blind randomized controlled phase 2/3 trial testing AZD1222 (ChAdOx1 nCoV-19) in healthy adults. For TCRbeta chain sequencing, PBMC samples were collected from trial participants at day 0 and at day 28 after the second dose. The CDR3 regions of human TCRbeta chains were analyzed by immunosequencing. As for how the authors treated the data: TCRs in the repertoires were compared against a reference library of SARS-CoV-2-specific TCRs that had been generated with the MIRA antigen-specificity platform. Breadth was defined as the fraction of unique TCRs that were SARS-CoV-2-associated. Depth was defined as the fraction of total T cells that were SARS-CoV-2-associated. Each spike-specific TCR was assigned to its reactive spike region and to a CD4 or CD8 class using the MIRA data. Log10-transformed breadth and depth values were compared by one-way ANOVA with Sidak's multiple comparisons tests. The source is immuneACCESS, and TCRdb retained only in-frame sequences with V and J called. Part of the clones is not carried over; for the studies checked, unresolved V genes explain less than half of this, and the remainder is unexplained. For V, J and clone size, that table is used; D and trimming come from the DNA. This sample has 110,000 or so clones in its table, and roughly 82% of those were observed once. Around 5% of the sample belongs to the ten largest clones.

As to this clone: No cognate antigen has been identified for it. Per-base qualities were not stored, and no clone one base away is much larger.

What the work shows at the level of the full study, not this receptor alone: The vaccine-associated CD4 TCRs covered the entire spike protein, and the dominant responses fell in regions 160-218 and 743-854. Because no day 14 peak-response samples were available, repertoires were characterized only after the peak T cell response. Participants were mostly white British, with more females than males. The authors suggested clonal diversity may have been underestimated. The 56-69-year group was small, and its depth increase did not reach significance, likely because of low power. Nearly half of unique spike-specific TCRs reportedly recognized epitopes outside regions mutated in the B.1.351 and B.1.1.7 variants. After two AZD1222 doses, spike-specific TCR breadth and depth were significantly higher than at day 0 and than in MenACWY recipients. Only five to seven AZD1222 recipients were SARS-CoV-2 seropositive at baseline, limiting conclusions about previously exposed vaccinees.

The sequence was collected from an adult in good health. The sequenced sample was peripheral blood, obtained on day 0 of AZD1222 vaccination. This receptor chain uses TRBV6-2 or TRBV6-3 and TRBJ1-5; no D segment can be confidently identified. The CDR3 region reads CASSLGYSNQPQHF. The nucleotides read TGTGCCAGCAGTTTAGGTTATAGCAATCAGCCCCAGCATTTT.